Detailed here is one TCR beta chain. This study enrolled people aged about 18 to 90 from around 25 US geographic areas. Before being deemed recovered, Cohort 3 donors had two negative PCRs, clearance, or symptom resolution. Libraries were prepared by immunoSEQ multiplex PCR; TCRdb keeps only in-frame clonotypes and omits some of them. The sample consists of around 450,000 clones, 87% of them appearing once. The CDR3 length is 16 residues. The germline gives CDR1 ENHRY, CDR2 SYGVKD. Trimming took 4 bases from V and 1 from J; bases not matched to a gene: 8. This entry comes from a study of blood T cell repertoires in COVID-19.

The TCR comes from a young woman who had recovered from COVID-19. Sequencing used PBMCs or T cells enriched from blood (not recorded which). This chain uses TRBV10-3 with TRBJ2-5; 8 bases line up with TRBD2. In nucleotides, the CDR3 is TGTGCCATCAGTGCCCGGACTAGCCTGGGCCAAGAGACCCAGTACTTC. Protein: CAISARTSLGQETQYF.